This is a list of T cell receptor beta chains from one sample in a study of T-cell memory formation after mild COVID-19. TCRdb fed the 5' RACE reads into MiXCR, producing one record per CDR3 protein. The table has approximately 560,000 distinct CDR3 sequences, around 15% seen once. The sequencing input was PBMCs or a T cell subset sorted from them (not recorded which). These receptors came from an adult woman who had mild COVID-19 (a few samples of this study predate the infection). Cell type and time point are not known. Each CDR3 is given with its conserved first and last residue. Fields, in order: V gene, J gene, CDR3 protein.

v_gene: TRBV20-1; j_gene: TRBJ2-7; CDR3aa: CSARSQGSYEQYF
v_gene: TRBV20-1; j_gene: TRBJ1-6; CDR3aa: CSARETGLSPLHF
v_gene: TRBV10-2; j_gene: TRBJ2-5; CDR3aa: CASSESGVGETQYF
v_gene: TRBV27; j_gene: TRBJ2-7; CDR3aa: CASRELAGGLYEQYF
v_gene: TRBV20-1; j_gene: TRBJ1-5; CDR3aa: CSATKEGTSSNQPQHF
v_gene: TRBV7-2; j_gene: TRBJ2-3; CDR3aa: CASTPGQGGTDTQYF
v_gene: TRBV25-1; j_gene: TRBJ2-7; CDR3aa: CASRLPGQGREQYF
v_gene: TRBV7-2; j_gene: TRBJ1-6; CDR3aa: CASSLGPVQGGGNNSPLHF
v_gene: TRBV12-1; j_gene: TRBJ2-7; CDR3aa: CASSCLGGRPYEQYF
v_gene: TRBV24-1; j_gene: TRBJ1-2; CDR3aa: CATSTGSYGYTF
v_gene: TRBV7-9; j_gene: TRBJ2-1; CDR3aa: CASPMGGSIDEQFF
v_gene: TRBV12-3/TRBV12-4; j_gene: TRBJ2-5; CDR3aa: CASRLDTEETQYF
v_gene: TRBV9; j_gene: TRBJ2-1; CDR3aa: CASSGGTSNEQFF
v_gene: TRBV20-1; j_gene: TRBJ2-7; CDR3aa: CSARDRFHEEQYF
v_gene: TRBV3-1; j_gene: TRBJ2-1; CDR3aa: CASSLPGGEQFF
v_gene: TRBV20-1; j_gene: TRBJ1-1; CDR3aa: CSARAPRGSHTEAFF
v_gene: TRBV20-1; j_gene: TRBJ2-7; CDR3aa: CSARVSGNFYEQYF
v_gene: TRBV6-4; j_gene: TRBJ2-1; CDR3aa: CASSVSLYNEQFF
v_gene: TRBV5-1; j_gene: TRBJ1-1; CDR3aa: CASSPDRGSTEAFF
v_gene: TRBV7-3; j_gene: TRBJ1-1; CDR3aa: CASSFARDTEAFF
v_gene: TRBV6-5; j_gene: TRBJ2-1; CDR3aa: CASRLSSGAYNEQFF
v_gene: TRBV5-4; j_gene: TRBJ2-1; CDR3aa: CASSLVQRGAYNEQFF
v_gene: TRBV25-1; j_gene: TRBJ2-1; CDR3aa: CASSEALTPGYKGEQFF
v_gene: TRBV12-3/TRBV12-4; j_gene: TRBJ2-2; CDR3aa: CASSFPAEELFF
v_gene: TRBV7-9; j_gene: TRBJ1-1; CDR3aa: CASSFPQAPRAFF
v_gene: TRBV4-3; j_gene: TRBJ2-7; CDR3aa: CASSQDRSGSQLASYEQYF
v_gene: TRBV4-2; j_gene: TRBJ2-1; CDR3aa: CASSLRAYNEQFF
v_gene: TRBV7-2; j_gene: TRBJ1-6; CDR3aa: CASSRGTGVNSPLHF
v_gene: TRBV9; j_gene: TRBJ2-1; CDR3aa: CASSVGISSYNEQFF
v_gene: TRBV12-3/TRBV12-4; j_gene: TRBJ2-3; CDR3aa: CASSRGRGTTPDTQYF
v_gene: TRBV28; j_gene: TRBJ2-1; CDR3aa: CASSLLWGSNEQFF
v_gene: TRBV2; j_gene: TRBJ2-1; CDR3aa: CASSEAGYKGEQFF
v_gene: TRBV7-9; j_gene: TRBJ2-5; CDR3aa: CASSYGLVETQYF
v_gene: TRBV9; j_gene: TRBJ2-2; CDR3aa: CASSPTGGRPPTGELFF
v_gene: TRBV10-3; j_gene: TRBJ2-5; CDR3aa: CAIREQGFETQYF
v_gene: TRBV30; j_gene: TRBJ1-3; CDR3aa: CAWSRGAFGNTIYF
v_gene: TRBV7-2; j_gene: TRBJ1-1; CDR3aa: CASSARLHRGTEAFF
v_gene: TRBV2; j_gene: TRBJ1-1; CDR3aa: CASSRQGPLEAFF
v_gene: TRBV9; j_gene: TRBJ2-7; CDR3aa: CASSEDRASYEQYF
v_gene: TRBV29-1; j_gene: TRBJ2-5; CDR3aa: CSVEGGTSGRETQYF
v_gene: TRBV16; j_gene: TRBJ2-7; CDR3aa: CASSRGTDGYYEQYF
v_gene: TRBV9; j_gene: TRBJ1-6; CDR3aa: CASSTLDRGGPPLHF
v_gene: TRBV24-1; j_gene: TRBJ2-1; CDR3aa: CATSDPGGGGSYNEQFF
v_gene: TRBV7-9; j_gene: TRBJ2-3; CDR3aa: CASSLTGVHTDTQYF
v_gene: TRBV7-3; j_gene: TRBJ2-5; CDR3aa: CASSFGVFPDGHGETQYF
v_gene: TRBV4-2; j_gene: TRBJ2-4; CDR3aa: CASSHREGVAKNIQYF
v_gene: TRBV6-1; j_gene: TRBJ1-3; CDR3aa: CASGAGYSGNTIYF
v_gene: TRBV6-2/TRBV6-3; j_gene: TRBJ2-3; CDR3aa: CASSSERGLGTDTQYF
v_gene: TRBV20-1; j_gene: TRBJ2-3; CDR3aa: CSARDPGWGTDTQYF